This T cell receptor beta chain was sequenced in a study of tumor-infiltrating lymphocytes in oesophageal squamous cell carcinoma. TCRdb recomputed calls from the PCR reads with MiXCR, one row per CDR3 protein. The sample lists under 20,000 distinct CDR3 sequences, under 45% occurring once. The CDR3 covers 16 residues. The J gene is TRBJ2-5, the V gene TRBV12-3 or TRBV12-4; 10 nucleotides line up with TRBD2. The J call is uncertain, as TRBJ2-7 better fits the DNA end. What was sequenced was esophageal tumor tissue. The TCR comes from a male donor with esophageal squamous cell carcinoma. The CDR3 DNA is TGTGCCAGCAGCAAGGGACTAGCGTATTCCTCCTACGAGCAGTACTTC. This codes for CASSKGLAYSSYEQYF.